The subject of this entry is one TCR beta chain. The sample belongs to a study of blood T cell repertoires in COVID-19. Study-wide context: Sites in the United States, Italy and Spain provided acute and convalescent COVID-19 samples. Sample material is recorded as cDNA or gDNA derived from T cells, B-cell-depleted T cells, or PBMCs.

Original processing notes: Quantification of nucleated cells was approximated via reference gene primer amplification. Sequencing used immunoSEQ multiplex PCR; TCRdb keeps in-frame clones, though not all of them. V and J calls and clone size come straight from that table; D and trimming were deduced from the DNA. The data contain roughly 32,000 clones, over 60% of them singletons. Losses at the gene ends were 3 bases for V and 0 bases for J; bases not matched to a gene: 9. The CDR3 extends over 18 amino acids. CDR1 DFQATT and CDR2 SNEGSKA come from the germline V gene (reference sequence). Source material: peripheral blood. The source of this sequence is a human donor in a cohort sampled during active COVID-19. V is TRBV20-1 and J is TRBJ2-2; 11 bases fit TRBD2. The CDR3 DNA reads as TGCAGTGCTAGTCGGCTAGCGGGAGGTAACCCGAACACCGGGGAGCTGTTTTTT. It encodes CSASRLAGGNPNTGELFF.